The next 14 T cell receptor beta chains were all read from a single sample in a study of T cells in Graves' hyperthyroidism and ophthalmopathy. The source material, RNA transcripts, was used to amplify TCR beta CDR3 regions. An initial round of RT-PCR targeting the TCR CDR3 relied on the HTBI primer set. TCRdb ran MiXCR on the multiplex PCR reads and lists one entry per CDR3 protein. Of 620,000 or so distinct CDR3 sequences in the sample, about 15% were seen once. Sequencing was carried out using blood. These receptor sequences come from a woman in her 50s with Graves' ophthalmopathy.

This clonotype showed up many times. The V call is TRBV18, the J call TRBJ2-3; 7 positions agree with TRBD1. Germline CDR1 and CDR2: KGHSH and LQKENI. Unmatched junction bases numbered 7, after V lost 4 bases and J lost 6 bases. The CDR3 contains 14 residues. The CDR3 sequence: CASSLRQGSDTQYF. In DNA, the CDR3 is TGTGCCAGCTCACTCCGACAGGGTTCGGATACGCAGTATTTT.

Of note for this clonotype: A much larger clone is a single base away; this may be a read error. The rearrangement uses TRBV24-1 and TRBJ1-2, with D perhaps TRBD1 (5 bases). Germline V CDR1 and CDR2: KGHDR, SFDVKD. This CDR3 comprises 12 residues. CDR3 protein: CDTSETDYGYTF. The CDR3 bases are TGTGACACCAGTGAGACAGACTATGGCTACACCTTC.

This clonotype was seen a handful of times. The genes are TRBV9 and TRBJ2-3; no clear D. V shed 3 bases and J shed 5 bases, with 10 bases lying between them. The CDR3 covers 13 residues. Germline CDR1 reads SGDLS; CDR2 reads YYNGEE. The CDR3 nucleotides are TGTGCCAGCAGCGAGTCATTTGGAGATACGCAGTATTTT. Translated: CASSESFGDTQYF.

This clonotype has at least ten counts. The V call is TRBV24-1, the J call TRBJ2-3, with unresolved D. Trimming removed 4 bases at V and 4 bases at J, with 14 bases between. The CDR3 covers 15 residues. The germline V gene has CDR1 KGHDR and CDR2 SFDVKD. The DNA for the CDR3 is TGTGCCACCAGTGACCCCTCGGGTCTGTCAGATACGCAGTATTTT. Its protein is CATSDPSGLSDTQYF.

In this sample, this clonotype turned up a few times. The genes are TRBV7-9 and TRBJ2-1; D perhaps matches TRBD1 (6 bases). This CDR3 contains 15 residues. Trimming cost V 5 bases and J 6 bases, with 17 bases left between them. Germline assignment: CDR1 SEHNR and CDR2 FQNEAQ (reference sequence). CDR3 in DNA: TGTGCCAGCAGCCCAGGGGTAACAGGGTTCAATGAGCAGTTCTTC. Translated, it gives CASSPGVTGFNEQFF.

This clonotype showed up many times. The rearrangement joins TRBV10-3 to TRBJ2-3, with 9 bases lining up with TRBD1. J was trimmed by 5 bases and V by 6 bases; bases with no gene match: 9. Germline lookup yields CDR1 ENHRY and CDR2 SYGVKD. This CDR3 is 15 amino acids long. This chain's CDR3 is CAIRGQGKGGDTQYF. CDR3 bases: TGTGCCATCAGAGGACAGGGGAAAGGTGGAGATACGCAGTATTTT.

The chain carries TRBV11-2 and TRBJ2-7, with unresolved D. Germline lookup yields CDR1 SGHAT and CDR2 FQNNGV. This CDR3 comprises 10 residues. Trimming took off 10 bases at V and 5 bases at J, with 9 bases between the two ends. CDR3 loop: CATISNEQYF. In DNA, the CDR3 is TGTGCCACCATATCTAACGAGCAGTACTTC.

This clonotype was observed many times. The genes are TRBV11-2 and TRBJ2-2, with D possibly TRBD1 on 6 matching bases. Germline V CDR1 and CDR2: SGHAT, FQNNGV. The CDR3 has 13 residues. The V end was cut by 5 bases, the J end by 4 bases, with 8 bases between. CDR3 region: CASSNRATGELFF. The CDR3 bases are TGTGCCAGCAGCAACAGGGCCACCGGGGAGCTGTTTTTT. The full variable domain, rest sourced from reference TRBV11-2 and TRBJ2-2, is EAGVAQSPRYKIIEKRQSVAFWCNPISGHATLYWYQQILGQGPKLLIQFQNNGVVDDSQLPKDRFSAERLKGVDSTLKIQPAKLEDSAVYLCASSNRATGELFFGEGSRLTVL.

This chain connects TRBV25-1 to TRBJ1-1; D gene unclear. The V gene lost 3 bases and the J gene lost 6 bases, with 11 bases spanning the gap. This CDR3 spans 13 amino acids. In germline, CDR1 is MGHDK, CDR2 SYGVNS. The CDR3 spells CASSETIKAEAFF. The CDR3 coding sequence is TGTGCCAGCAGTGAGACGATCAAAGCTGAAGCTTTCTTT.

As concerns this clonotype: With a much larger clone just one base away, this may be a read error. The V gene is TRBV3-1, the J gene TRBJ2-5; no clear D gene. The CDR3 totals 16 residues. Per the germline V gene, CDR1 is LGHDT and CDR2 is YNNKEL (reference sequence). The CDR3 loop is CVSSQDRDLPEETQYF. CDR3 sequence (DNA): TGTGTCAGCAGCCAAGATCGAGATTTACCCGAAGAGACCCAGTACTTC.

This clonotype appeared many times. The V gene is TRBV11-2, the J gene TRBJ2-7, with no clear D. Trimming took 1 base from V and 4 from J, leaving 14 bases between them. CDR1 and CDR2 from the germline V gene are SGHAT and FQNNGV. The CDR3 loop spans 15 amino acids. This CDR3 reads CASSLAHTLGYEQYF. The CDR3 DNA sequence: TGTGCCAGCAGCTTAGCCCACACTCTGGGATACGAGCAGTACTTC.

CDR3 in amino acids: CASSSDRGTQANYGYTF. The DNA for the CDR3 is TGTGCCAGCAGTTCCGACAGGGGAACCCAAGCTAACTATGGCTACACCTTC. This chain links TRBV27 with TRBJ1-2, with 8 bases lining up with TRBD1. CDR1 is MNHEY and CDR2 is SMNVEV in the germline V gene (reference sequence). V was pared by 4 bases and J by 0 bases, with 10 bases of the junction left unmatched. This CDR3 is built from 17 residues.

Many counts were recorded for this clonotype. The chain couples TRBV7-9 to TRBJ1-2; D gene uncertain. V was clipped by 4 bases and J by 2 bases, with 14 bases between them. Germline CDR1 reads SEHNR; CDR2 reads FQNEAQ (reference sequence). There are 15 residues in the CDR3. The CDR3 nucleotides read TGTGCCAGCAGCTGGCAGCCGGGGTCAAACTATGGCTACACCTTC. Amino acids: CASSWQPGSNYGYTF.

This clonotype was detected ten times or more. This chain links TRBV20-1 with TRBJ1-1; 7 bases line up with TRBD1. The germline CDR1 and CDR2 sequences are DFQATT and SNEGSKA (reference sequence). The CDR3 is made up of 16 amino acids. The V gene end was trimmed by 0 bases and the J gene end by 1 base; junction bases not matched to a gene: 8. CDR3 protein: CSARDQVGQRNTEAFF. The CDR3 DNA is TGCAGTGCTAGAGACCAAGTGGGACAGAGGAACACTGAAGCTTTCTTT.